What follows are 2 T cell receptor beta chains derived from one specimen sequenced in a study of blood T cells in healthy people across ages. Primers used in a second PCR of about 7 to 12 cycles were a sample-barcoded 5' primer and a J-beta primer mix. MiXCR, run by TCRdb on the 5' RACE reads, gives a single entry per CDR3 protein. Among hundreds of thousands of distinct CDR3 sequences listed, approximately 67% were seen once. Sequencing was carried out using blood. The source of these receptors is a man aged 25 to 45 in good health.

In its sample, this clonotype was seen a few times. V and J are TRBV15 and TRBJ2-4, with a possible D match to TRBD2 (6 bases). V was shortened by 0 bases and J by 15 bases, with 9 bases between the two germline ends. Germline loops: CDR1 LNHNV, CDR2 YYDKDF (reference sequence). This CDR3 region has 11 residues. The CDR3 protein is CATSRDGDLYF. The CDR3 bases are TGTGCCACCAGCAGAGATGGGGACTTGTACTTC.

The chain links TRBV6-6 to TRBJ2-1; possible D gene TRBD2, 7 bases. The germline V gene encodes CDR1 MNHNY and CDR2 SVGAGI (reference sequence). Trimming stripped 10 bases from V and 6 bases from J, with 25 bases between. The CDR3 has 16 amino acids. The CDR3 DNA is TGTGCCACGAATCCTAGTAGGGGGGGGCGACGCAATGAGCAGTTCTTC. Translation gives CATNPSRGGRRNEQFF.